This T cell receptor (beta chain) emerged from a study of blood T cell repertoires in COVID-19. Study-level background: Both acute and convalescent COVID-19 samples were obtained from the United States, Italy and Spain. PBMCs, B-cell-depleted T cells, or T cells were the source of the cDNA or gDNA that made up the material.

There are 16 residues in the CDR3. Trimming removed 4 bases from V and 4 bases from J, with 19 bases in between. CDR1 is SGHTS, CDR2 YDEGEE, per germline. Authors' analysis steps: Reference gene primers were amplified, and this amplification served to estimate nucleated cell counts. Profiled with immunoSEQ multiplex PCR; TCRdb holds only in-frame clones, not every one. The V and J calls and clone size were taken over from that table, and D and trimming were inferred from the DNA. The table records 90,000 to 150,000 clones, about nine tenths of them present only once. The receptor was isolated from a man in his sixties or seventies who had recovered from COVID-19. This rearrangement joins TRBV5-8 to TRBJ2-3, with D tentatively TRBD2 (6 bases). The sequenced material came from peripheral blood. CDR3 sequence (DNA): TGTGCCAGCAGCAACGGAGAGATAACGGGAGCAGATACGCAGTATTTT. This gives the protein CASSNGEITGADTQYF.